The source of this TCR beta chain is a study of CD8 T cells in Susac syndrome. With random hexamers, 0.5 to 1 ug RNA was reverse transcribed. TCRdb analysed the immunoSEQ multiplex PCR reads with MiXCR anew, one entry per CDR3 protein. The table includes about 300,000 distinct CDR3 sequences, roughly 85% detected once. The CDR3 is made up of 15 amino acids. V was pared by 6 bases and J by 0 bases, with 15 bases between. Germline CDR1 MNHEY, CDR2 SMNVEV (reference sequence). Sequencing of TCR beta was carried out in blood CD8+ and CD4+ T cells. Stable or active relapsing-remitting multiple sclerosis, untreated and meeting revised McDonald criteria, defined the controls.

This rearrangement joins TRBV27 to TRBJ2-7; no clear D gene. The sequencing input was CD8+ T cells from PBMCs. This clonotype was obtained from a human donor with multiple sclerosis. The CDR3, as DNA: TGTGCCAGCAGCGCCGTTTACCCAAGCTCCTACGAGCAGTACTTC. Protein: CASSAVYPSSYEQYF.